This T cell receptor (beta chain) emerged from a study of blood T cell repertoires in COVID-19. Across the study: The United States, Italy and Spain provided the acute and convalescent COVID-19 samples. PBMCs, B-cell-depleted T cells, or T cells were the source of the cDNA or gDNA that made up the material.

The CDR3 loop spans 14 amino acids. Germline CDR1 SGHVS, CDR2 FQNEAQ. J lost 7 bases, V lost 2 bases, and 6 bases had no gene match. Original data processing: Estimation of nucleated cell counts was performed using reference gene primer amplification. Sequencing was performed with immunoSEQ multiplex PCR; in TCRdb, only in-frame clones are kept and a portion is missing. V and J calls and clone size are those listed in that table; D and trimming were worked out from the DNA. The sample has about 440,000 clones, about 89% seen once. Sequenced material: peripheral blood. The sequence derives from a woman between 25 and 40 years old with acute or convalescent COVID-19. The chain combines TRBV7-8 with TRBJ1-2; 8 positions match TRBD1. The CDR3 DNA reads TGTGCCAGCAGCTTAAAAGACAGGGGAGGTGGCTACACCTTC. It specifies CASSLKDRGGGYTF. Looking up the rest from reference TRBV7-8 and TRBJ1-2 gives the full variable domain: GAGVSQSPRYKVAKRGQDVALRCDPISGHVSLFWYQQALGQGPEFLTYFQNEAQLDKSGLPSDRFFAERPEGSVSTLKIQRTQQEDSAVYLCASSLKDRGGGYTFGSGTRLTVV.